A single sample is the source of the 7 T cell receptor beta chains below, sequenced in a study. The sorted Tregs were CD4+CD25+CD127-/low cells. TCRdb analysed the 5' RACE reads with MiXCR anew, one entry per CDR3 protein. This table has about 59,000 distinct CDR3 sequences, 20% to 25% appearing once. The sequenced sample was tumor-infiltrating Tregs sorted from the breast tumor. These receptors came from a female donor with breast cancer.

Only a few counts were recorded for this clonotype. This chain uses TRBV28 with TRBJ1-1; no clear D gene. The germline V gene encodes CDR1 MDHEN and CDR2 SYDVKM. CDR3 length: 12 amino acids. V lost 6 bases, J lost 3 bases, and 8 bases lay in between. This chain's CDR3 is CASRNRYTEAFF. The CDR3 nucleotides read TGTGCCAGCAGGAATAGGTACACTGAAGCTTTCTTT.

This sequence joins TRBV7-9 and TRBJ1-3; D gene ambiguous. CDR3 size: 17 residues. Trimming removed 2 bases from V and 0 bases from J, with 14 bases in between. The V gene's germline CDR1 is SEHNR and CDR2 FQNEAQ (reference sequence). The CDR3 loop reads CASSLTADILSGNTIYF. Written as DNA, the CDR3 is TGTGCCAGCAGCTTAACGGCCGACATCCTCTCTGGAAACACCATATATTTT.

Remarks on this clonotype: The junction departs from the called germline gene at one end, perhaps through a read error. CDR3 in DNA: TGTGCCGGCAGCCGCGGACCACCAGAGACCCAGTACTTC. Its translation: CAGSRGPPETQYF. V gene TRBV7-2 combines with J gene TRBJ2-5, with D hard to call. The germline V gene has CDR1 SGHTA and CDR2 FQGNSA. This CDR3 region has 13 residues. Together with reference TRBV7-2 and TRBJ2-5, the CDR3 gives the full variable domain: GAGVSQSPSNKVTEKGKDVELRCDPISGHTALYWYRQSLGQGLEFLIYFQGNSAPDKSGLPSDRFSAERTGGSVSTLTIQRTQQEDSAVYLCAGSRGPPETQYFGPGTRLLVL.

In its sample, this clonotype was seen a few times. The chain couples TRBV27 to TRBJ1-1; no clear D. Germline CDR1 and CDR2: MNHEY and SMNVEV (reference sequence). V lost 5 bases to trimming and J lost 3 bases, with 4 bases between them. CDR3 length equals 11 residues. CDR3 nucleotides: TGTGCCAGCAGTGGATACACTGAAGCTTTCTTT. Translating it yields CASSGYTEAFF.

Comments on this clonotype: The final CDR3 position lacks the conserved phenylalanine or tryptophan, pointing to a likely read error. The DNA is left out, because the CDR3 cannot be placed on it with certainty; the CDR3 is given as TCRdb lists it. The J gene is TRBJ2-3, the V gene TRBV5-4; the table's TRBD1 call for D was not verified on the DNA. Including both end residues, the CDR3 is 11 amino acids long. Germline CDR1 and CDR2: SGHNT and YYREEE (reference sequence). The CDR3 spells CASSSPDREGY.

This clonotype counts as medium-sized. This chain joins TRBV4-1 and TRBJ2-5; perhaps TRBD1 as D (6 bases). Germline CDR1 MGHRA, CDR2 YSYEKL. CDR3 length: 15 residues. With 4 bases removed from V and 2 bases from J, the gap between germline ends came to 14 bases. CDR3 sequence (DNA): TGCGCCAGCAGCCTGCACGGGACATCGCAAGAGACCCAGTACTTC. This encodes CASSLHGTSQETQYF.

The rearrangement joins TRBV7-2 to TRBJ1-1, with D maybe TRBD1 (6 bases). CDR3 size: 15 residues. Germline CDR1 reads SGHTA; CDR2 reads FQGNSA. Between the trimmed V and J ends, which lost 3 bases and 1 base, there was a span of 12 bases. DNA for the CDR3: TGTGCCAGCAGCTTTTACGACAGGACGAACACTGAAGCTTTCTTT. Residues: CASSFYDRTNTEAFF.